The 23 T cell receptor beta chains below come from one sample, sequenced in a study of identical twins. TCRdb reanalysed the 5' RACE reads using MiXCR and keeps one entry per CDR3 protein. The repertoire holds a few hundred thousand distinct CDR3 sequences, with 15% as singletons. These data also featured in a second study, about yellow fever vaccine responses in identical twins.

The sample consisted of CD4+ T cells sorted from blood. These TCRs come from a young woman in good health.

This clonotype has only a few counts. V gene TRBV7-2 combines with J gene TRBJ1-1; D possibly corresponds to TRBD1 (5 bases). V lost 1 base, J lost 3 bases, and 15 bases lay in between. This CDR3 has 16 amino acids. Per germline, CDR1 SGHTA and CDR2 FQGNSA. Here the CDR3 reads CASSLGGRQRDTEAFF. In DNA, the CDR3 is TGTGCCAGCAGCTTAGGAGGCAGACAGAGGGACACTGAAGCTTTCTTT.

V usage is TRBV24-1 and J usage is TRBJ2-2, with no clear D. CDR1 and CDR2 from the germline V gene are KGHDR and SFDVKD. Between the trimmed V and J ends, which lost 5 bases and 4 bases, there was a span of 10 bases. The CDR3 is made up of 14 amino acids. The CDR3 nucleotides read TGTGCCACCAGTGGCGAAGCCCTCACCGGGGAGCTGTTTTTT. It yields the protein CATSGEALTGELFF.

The chain combines TRBV20-1 with TRBJ1-6; D might be TRBD1 (6 bases). V dropped 6 bases and J dropped 0 bases, with 15 bases sitting between them. The CDR3 runs to 16 residues. Germline CDR1 and CDR2: DFQATT and SNEGSKA (reference sequence). The CDR3 spells CSARTASSSYNSPLHF. The CDR3 region has the DNA TGCAGTGCGCGGACAGCTTCTAGCTCCTATAATTCACCCCTCCACTTT.

This chain connects TRBV28 to TRBJ1-1; the match to TRBD1 covers 8 bases. This CDR3 is 14 amino acids long. V was pared by 2 bases and J by 4 bases, with 3 bases of the junction left unmatched. CDR1 is MDHEN and CDR2 is SYDVKM in the germline V gene. CDR3 in amino acids: CASSLVQGVTEAFF. CDR3 nucleotides: TGTGCCAGCAGTTTAGTACAGGGGGTCACTGAAGCTTTCTTT.

Only a few counts were recorded for this clonotype. For the CDR3, the DNA is TGCGCCAGCAGACCCACACTGGGGGGCAGCTACAATGAGCAGTTCTTC. Translated: CASRPTLGGSYNEQFF. The gene calls are TRBV4-1 and TRBJ2-1; either TRBD1 or TRBD2 may supply D (6 bases each). This CDR3 is built from 16 residues. Germline CDR1 is MGHRA and CDR2 is YSYEKL. The V gene lost 6 bases and the J gene lost 3 bases, with 18 bases spanning the gap.

The chain joins TRBV11-2 to TRBJ2-1, with 12 bases fitting TRBD2. The CDR3 totals 13 residues. Germline CDR1 reads SGHAT; CDR2 reads FQNNGV. With V trimmed by 6 bases and J by 11 bases, 5 bases remained unmatched. CDR3 coding DNA: TGTGCCAGCAGTCGTCTAGCGGGGGGGCAGCAGTTCTTC. It is translated as CASSRLAGGQQFF.

The rearrangement links TRBV28 to TRBJ2-1, with 10 bases that match TRBD2. With 4 bases clipped from V and 1 base from J, the junction kept 1 base outside the gene matches. This CDR3 spans 15 amino acids. From germline, CDR1 is MDHEN and CDR2 SYDVKM. As DNA, the CDR3 is TGTGCCAGCAGTTCTAGCGGGAGATCCTACAATGAGCAGTTCTTC. Encoded protein: CASSSSGRSYNEQFF.

This clonotype occurred a few times. The rearrangement uses TRBV20-1 and TRBJ2-5; 12 bases match TRBD2. There are 15 residues in the CDR3. V gave up 3 bases and J gave up 3 bases; unmatched junction bases: 5. CDR1 DFQATT and CDR2 SNEGSKA come from the germline V gene (reference sequence). The CDR3 DNA reads TGCAGTGCTAGTGCTTGGACTAGCGGGAAAGAGACCCAGTACTTC. The encoded protein is CSASAWTSGKETQYF.

This chain connects TRBV6-1 to TRBJ2-7; 8 bases match TRBD2. The CDR3 covers 14 residues. V shed 8 bases and J 0 bases; nucleotides not matched to a gene: 6. Looked up from germline, CDR1 is MNHNS and CDR2 is SASEGT. This CDR3 is CASRSSGYSYEQYF. DNA of the CDR3: TGTGCCAGCCGGTCTAGCGGGTACTCCTACGAGCAGTACTTC.

The chain carries TRBV6-5 and TRBJ2-5; D is ambiguous. The CDR3 has 14 residues. The germline gives CDR1 MNHEY, CDR2 SVGAGI. Trimming cost V 2 bases and J 4 bases, with 11 bases left between them. The CDR3 is CASSYLGFGETQYF. The CDR3 DNA reads as TGTGCCAGCAGTTACCTGGGTTTTGGAGAGACCCAGTACTTC.

The V and J genes are TRBV7-6 and TRBJ2-2; 10 bases map to TRBD2. The CDR3 consists of 16 residues. The germline V gene encodes CDR1 SGHVS and CDR2 FNYEAQ. V shed 5 bases, J shed 2 bases, and the junction held 5 bases outside the gene matches. The CDR3 protein is CASSEGLAINTGELFF. The CDR3 nucleotides read TGTGCCAGCAGCGAGGGACTAGCGATAAACACCGGGGAGCTGTTTTTT.

At least ten counts were recorded for this clonotype. The chain carries TRBV12-3 or TRBV12-4 and TRBJ1-2, with D unresolved. This CDR3 region has 14 residues. V was clipped by 6 bases and J by 1 base, with 12 bases between them. DNA for the CDR3: TGTGCCAGCAGGGACTACACCCTTAACTATGGCTACACCTTC. Amino acid sequence: CASRDYTLNYGYTF.

A few counts support this clonotype. The CDR3 here is CAISEIQGLVGDTQYF. As DNA, the CDR3 is TGTGCCATCAGTGAAATCCAGGGGTTGGTGGGAGATACGCAGTATTTT. The chain combines TRBV10-3 with TRBJ2-3, with a possible D match to TRBD1 (6 bases). CDR1 is ENHRY and CDR2 is SYGVKD in the germline V gene. The CDR3 runs to 16 residues. V lost 3 bases, J lost 5 bases, and 18 bases lay in between.

This clonotype was detected only a few times. V and J are TRBV2 and TRBJ2-3; TRBD2 matches at 7 bases. This CDR3 is 16 amino acids long. The V gene's germline CDR1 is SNHLY and CDR2 FYNNEI. Trimming at V came to 6 bases and at J to 4 bases, leaving 13 bases not matched to a gene. The DNA for the CDR3 is TGTGCCAGCAGACTCTCTAGCGGCTCTAGCGCAGATACGCAGTATTTT. Amino acid sequence: CASRLSSGSSADTQYF.

The J gene is TRBJ2-5, the V gene TRBV20-1; no clear D gene. The CDR3 contains 14 residues. The germline CDR1 and CDR2 sequences are DFQATT and SNEGSKA (reference sequence). V was pared by 1 base and J by 1 base, with 10 bases between. The CDR3 is CSARARQIQETQYF. CDR3 nucleotide sequence: TGCAGTGCTAGAGCTCGGCAGATCCAAGAGACCCAGTACTTC.

The chain carries TRBV10-2 and TRBJ2-3; 7 bases are a match to TRBD1. This CDR3 is 14 amino acids long. Germline loops: CDR1 WSHSY, CDR2 SAAADI. V dropped 8 bases and J dropped 1; count of bases not matched to a gene: 6. Here the CDR3 DNA reads TGCGCCAGCGAAAAAACAGGGGGCACAGATACGCAGTATTTT. This gives the protein CASEKTGGTDTQYF.

J is TRBJ2-1 and V is TRBV20-1; the D is unclear. Germline V gene data show CDR1 as DFQATT and CDR2 as SNEGSKA (reference sequence). The CDR3 is 14 residues long. Trimming stripped 5 bases from V and 5 bases from J, with 16 bases between. DNA of the CDR3: TGCAGTGCTGAAAGCCCACTGAAGAACAATGAGCAGTTCTTC. Amino acid sequence: CSAESPLKNNEQFF.

There are a few counts of this clonotype. This chain connects TRBV24-1 to TRBJ2-7; 7 bases are shared with TRBD1. With 3 bases clipped from V and 3 bases from J, the junction kept 7 bases outside the gene matches. CDR1 is KGHDR, CDR2 SFDVKD, per germline. The CDR3 length is 15 residues. The CDR3: CATSDTGTEFYEQYF. As DNA, the CDR3 is TGTGCCACCAGTGATACCGGGACAGAGTTCTACGAGCAGTACTTC.

This clonotype has just a few counts. This chain connects TRBV20-1 to TRBJ2-1, with 11 bases that match TRBD2. This CDR3 comprises 16 residues. The germline CDR1 and CDR2 sequences are DFQATT and SNEGSKA (reference sequence). After removal of 0 bases from V and 6 bases from J, the junction contained 7 bases not matched to a gene. In DNA, the CDR3 is TGCAGTGCTAGAGATCCGGGGACTAGCGGTACCAATGAGCAGTTCTTC. Amino acids: CSARDPGTSGTNEQFF.

This clonotype showed up just a few times. The V gene is TRBV20-1, the J gene TRBJ2-7; no firm D call. The germline V and J ends were trimmed by 3 bases and 2 bases, with 11 bases remaining between them. The CDR3 length is 13 residues. CDR1 is DFQATT and CDR2 is SNEGSKA in the germline V gene (reference sequence). CDR3 bases: TGCAGTGCTAGTCGAGTCGAGGCCTACGAGCAGTACTTC. Protein: CSASRVEAYEQYF.

This clonotype was counted between two and nine times. The chain couples TRBV20-1 to TRBJ2-7; D call uncertain. The CDR3 loop spans 12 amino acids. Looked up from germline, CDR1 is DFQATT and CDR2 is SNEGSKA (reference sequence). V lost 7 bases, J lost 7 bases, and 17 bases lay in between. The DNA of the CDR3 is TGCAGTGTTTTTGGGGTAGGGAATGAGCAGTACTTC. Residues: CSVFGVGNEQYF.

This clonotype was counted only a few times. The chain is built from TRBV19 and TRBJ2-5, with 7 bases lining up with TRBD1. V dropped 7 bases and J dropped 1; count of bases not matched to a gene: 9. The CDR3 has 15 amino acids. Germline V gives CDR1 LNHDA, CDR2 SQIVND (reference sequence). CDR3 sequence (DNA): TGTGCCAGTACCCCCGGAAACAGGGGCCAAGAGACCCAGTACTTC. Translation gives CASTPGNRGQETQYF.

This chain connects TRBV12-3 or TRBV12-4 to TRBJ2-2, with D perhaps assigned TRBD1 or TRBD2 (7 bases each). V was pared by 5 bases and J by 7 bases, with 20 bases between. The CDR3 is 16 amino acids. Here the CDR3 DNA reads TGTGCCAGCAGTCCCCAGACAGGGAGGGTATACGGGGAGCTGTTTTTT. Residues: CASSPQTGRVYGELFF.